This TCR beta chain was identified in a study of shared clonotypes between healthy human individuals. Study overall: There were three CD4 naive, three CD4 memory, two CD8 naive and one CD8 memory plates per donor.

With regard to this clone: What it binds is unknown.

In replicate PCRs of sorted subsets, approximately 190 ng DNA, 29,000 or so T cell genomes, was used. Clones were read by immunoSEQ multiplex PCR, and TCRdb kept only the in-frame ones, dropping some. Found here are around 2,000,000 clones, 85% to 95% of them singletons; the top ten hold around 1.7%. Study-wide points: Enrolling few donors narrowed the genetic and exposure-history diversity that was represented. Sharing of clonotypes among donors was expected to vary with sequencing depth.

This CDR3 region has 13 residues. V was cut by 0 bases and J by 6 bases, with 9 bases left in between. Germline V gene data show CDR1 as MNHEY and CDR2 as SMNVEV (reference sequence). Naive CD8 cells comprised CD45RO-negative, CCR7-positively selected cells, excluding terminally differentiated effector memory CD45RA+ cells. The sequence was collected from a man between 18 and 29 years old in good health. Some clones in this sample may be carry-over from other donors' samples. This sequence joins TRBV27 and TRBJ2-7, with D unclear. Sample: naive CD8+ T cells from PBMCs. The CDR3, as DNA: TGTGCCAGCAGTTTATCGGGAATCGGCGAGCAGTACTTC. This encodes CASSLSGIGEQYF.